This TCR beta chain is drawn from a study of early T cells in non-severe SARS-CoV-2 infection. Turning to the study itself: Sequencing was performed on bulk RNA from unsorted whole blood, leaving chains unpaired. Study conclusions and caveats: In VDJdb matching, anti-spike CD8 responses were favored while private and CD4 specificities went missing.

This clonotype has ten or more counts. Its antigen is not known. At one end, the junction sequence differs from germline, possibly due to a read error. Each cDNA molecule carried a unique molecular identifier. TCRdb analysed the 5' RACE reads with MiXCR anew, one entry per CDR3 protein. The sample carries more than 80,000 distinct CDR3 sequences, roughly an eighth recorded once. This CDR3 spans 14 amino acids. From germline, CDR1 is SSHAT and CDR2 FNYEAQ (reference sequence). The origin of this receptor is an adult who was a healthcare worker with PCR-confirmed SARS-CoV-2 infection or an uninfected control (not recorded which). Sequencing input: whole blood. The chain employs TRBV7-7 and TRBJ2-3; 8 positions match TRBD2. The CDR3 DNA sequence: TGTGCTAGCAGCTTGGACGGGGGGGCAGATACGCAGTATTTT. This encodes CASSLDGGADTQYF.